The next 5 T cell receptor beta chains were all read from a single sample in a study of T cell changes during pregnancy in multiple sclerosis. The repertoire was sequenced with immunoSEQ multiplex PCR; TCRdb's copy has only in-frame clones and lacks some. The repertoire holds about 55,000 clones, with around 89% as singletons. Here the sequenced sample was CD4+ T cells from peripheral blood mononuclear cells, taken in the first trimester of pregnancy. Receptors originate from a female donor with multiple sclerosis, enrolled in a pregnancy study.

This clone was observed once. The V call is TRBV30, the J call TRBJ2-5; maybe TRBD2 (5 bases). Deletions cut 0 bases from V and 7 bases from J, with 12 bases between. The CDR3 has 13 amino acids. CDR1 is GTSNPN, CDR2 SVGIG, per germline (reference sequence). CDR3 nucleotides: TGTGCCTGGAGTGTAGGACTTTCGGGGACCCAGTACTTC. Translating it yields CAWSVGLSGTQYF.

J is TRBJ2-2 and V is TRBV18; unclear D gene. This CDR3 is built from 12 residues. V was cut by 5 bases and J by 3 bases, with 4 bases left in between. In germline, CDR1 is KGHSH, CDR2 LQKENI. The CDR3 nucleotides read TGTGCCAGCTCATCCTACACCGGGGAGCTGTTTTTT. This sequence encodes CASSSYTGELFF.

This chain joins TRBV5-8 and TRBJ2-5; 7 nucleotides align to TRBD1. Per germline, CDR1 SGHTS and CDR2 YDEGEE. With 6 bases clipped from V and 4 bases from J, the junction kept 18 bases outside the gene matches. The CDR3 loop spans 17 amino acids. In DNA form, the CDR3 reads TGTGCCAGCACAGAGGGGATAGCGTACTCAGGGGGAGAGACCCAGTACTTC. It is translated as CASTEGIAYSGGETQYF.

The chain employs TRBV5-1 and TRBJ2-7, with TRBD2 matching over 12 bases. The V segment lost 0 bases and the J segment 4 bases; nucleotides outside the gene matches: 2. Germline CDR1 is SGHRS and CDR2 is YFSETQ. The CDR3 runs to 15 residues. CDR3 sequence reads: CASSLASGGAYEQYF. CDR3 DNA sequence: TGCGCCAGCAGCTTGGCTAGCGGGGGGGCATACGAGCAGTACTTC.

The chain recombines TRBV5-1 with TRBJ2-5; the match to TRBD2 covers 9 bases. The CDR3 consists of 14 residues. Germline loops: CDR1 SGHRS, CDR2 YFSETQ. With 6 bases clipped from V and 2 bases from J, the junction kept 5 bases outside the gene matches. The CDR3 nucleotides read TGCGCCAGCACTAGCGGGGTGCGGCAAGAGACCCAGTACTTC. Encoded protein: CASTSGVRQETQYF.